This T cell receptor (beta chain) stems from a study of T cells in Graves' hyperthyroidism and ophthalmopathy. This clonotype occurred a few times. Amplification of TCR beta CDR3 regions was performed using RNA transcripts as template. HTBI primers were employed in a first-round RT-PCR of the TCR CDR3. TCRdb reprocessed the multiplex PCR reads with MiXCR, giving one entry per CDR3 protein. This sample has roughly 400,000 distinct CDR3 sequences, with roughly an eighth found just once. V was pared by 5 bases and J by 2 bases, with 16 bases between. This CDR3 has 16 residues. The germline CDR1 and CDR2 sequences are MNHNS and SASEGT.

The sequence derives from a middle-aged man with Graves' ophthalmopathy. This chain links TRBV6-1 with TRBJ2-4, with a tentative D call TRBD1 (6 bases). The sequenced sample consisted of blood. The CDR3 region is CASSLQGLGSKNIQYF. The CDR3 bases are TGTGCCAGCAGTTTGCAGGGGCTTGGTTCCAAAAACATTCAGTACTTC.